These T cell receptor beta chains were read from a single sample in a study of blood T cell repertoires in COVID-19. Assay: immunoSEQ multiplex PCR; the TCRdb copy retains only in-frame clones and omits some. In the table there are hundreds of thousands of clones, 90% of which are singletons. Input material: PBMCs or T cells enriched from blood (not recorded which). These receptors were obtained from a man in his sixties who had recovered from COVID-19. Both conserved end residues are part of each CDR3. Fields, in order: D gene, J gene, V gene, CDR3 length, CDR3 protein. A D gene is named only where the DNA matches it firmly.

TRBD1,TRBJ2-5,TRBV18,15,CASSPGQGKGETQYF
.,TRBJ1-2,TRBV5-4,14,CASSLGHSSYGYTF
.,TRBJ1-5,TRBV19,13,CASSRETNQPQHF
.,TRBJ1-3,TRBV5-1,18,CASSLNSPGLSSGNTIYF
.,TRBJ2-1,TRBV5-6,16,CASSWASLGATNEQFF
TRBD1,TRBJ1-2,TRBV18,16,CASSPGQGLSNYGYTF
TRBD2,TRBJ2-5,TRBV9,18,CASSSLAGLAGRQETQYF
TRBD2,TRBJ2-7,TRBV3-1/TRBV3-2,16,CASNTRTSGGTYEQYF
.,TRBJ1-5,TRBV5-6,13,CASSFRRDQPQHF
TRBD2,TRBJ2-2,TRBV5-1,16,CASSVGLADIVGELFF
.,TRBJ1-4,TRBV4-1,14,CASSQGRRNEKLFF
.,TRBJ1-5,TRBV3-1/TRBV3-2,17,CASSDRLLLGSNQPQHF
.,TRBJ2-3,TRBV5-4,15,CASSLGAGYTDTQYF
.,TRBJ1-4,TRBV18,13,CASATGLNEKLFF
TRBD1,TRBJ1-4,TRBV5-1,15,CASSLRTGTYEKLFF
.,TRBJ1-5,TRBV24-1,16,CATQAYRVSSNQPQHF
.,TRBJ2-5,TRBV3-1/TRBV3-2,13,CASSQVRGETQYF
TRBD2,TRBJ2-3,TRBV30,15,CAWSVWRENPDTQYF
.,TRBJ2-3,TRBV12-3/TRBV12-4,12,CASSSQSDTQYF
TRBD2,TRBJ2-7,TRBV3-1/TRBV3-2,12,CASSRGGYEQYF
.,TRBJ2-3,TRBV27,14,CASSLTVSTDTQYF
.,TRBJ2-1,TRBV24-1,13,CATSDPTSTEQFF
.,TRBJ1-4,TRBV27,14,CASSPGIFNEKLFF
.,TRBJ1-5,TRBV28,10,CVVGGWPQHF